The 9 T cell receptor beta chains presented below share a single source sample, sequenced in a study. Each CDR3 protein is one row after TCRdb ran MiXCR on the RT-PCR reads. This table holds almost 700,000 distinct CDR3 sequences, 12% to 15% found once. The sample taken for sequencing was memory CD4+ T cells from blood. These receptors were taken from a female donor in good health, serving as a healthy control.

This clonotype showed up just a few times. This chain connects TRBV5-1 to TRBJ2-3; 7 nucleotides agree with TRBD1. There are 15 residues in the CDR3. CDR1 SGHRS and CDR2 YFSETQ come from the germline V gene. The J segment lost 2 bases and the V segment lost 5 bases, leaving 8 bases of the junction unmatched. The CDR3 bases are TGCGCCAGCAGGGACACAGGGGTATCCACAGATACGCAGTATTTT. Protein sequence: CASRDTGVSTDTQYF.

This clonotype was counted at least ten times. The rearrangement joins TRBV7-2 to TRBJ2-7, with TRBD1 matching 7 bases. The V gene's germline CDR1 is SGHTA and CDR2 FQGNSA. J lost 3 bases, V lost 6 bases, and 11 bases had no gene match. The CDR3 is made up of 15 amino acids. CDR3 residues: CASRLDRTASYEQYF. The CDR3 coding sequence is TGTGCCAGCAGACTGGACAGGACGGCTAGCTACGAGCAGTACTTC.

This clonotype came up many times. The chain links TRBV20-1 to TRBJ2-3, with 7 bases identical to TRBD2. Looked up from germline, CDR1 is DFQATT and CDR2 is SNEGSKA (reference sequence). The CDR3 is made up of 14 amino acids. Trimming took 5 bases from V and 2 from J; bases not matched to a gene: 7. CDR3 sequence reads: CSASGTTNTDTQYF. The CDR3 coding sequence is TGCAGTGCTTCCGGGACTACCAACACAGATACGCAGTATTTT.

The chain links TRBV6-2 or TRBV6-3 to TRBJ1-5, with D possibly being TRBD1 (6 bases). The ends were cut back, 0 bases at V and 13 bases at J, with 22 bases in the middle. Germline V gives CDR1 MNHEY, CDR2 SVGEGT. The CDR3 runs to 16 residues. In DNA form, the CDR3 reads TGTGCCAGCAGTTACTCGAGGGGGGCCACCCATAAGCTTCAGCATTTT. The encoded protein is CASSYSRGATHKLQHF.

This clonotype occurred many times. CDR3 sequence reads: CASSAGPSSYNEQFF. As DNA, the CDR3 is TGTGCCAGCAGCGCAGGGCCCAGCTCCTACAATGAGCAGTTCTTC. V and J are TRBV11-2 and TRBJ2-1, with D maybe TRBD1 (5 bases). V lost 5 bases and J lost 0, with 11 bases in between. This CDR3 region has 15 residues. CDR1 and CDR2 (germline): SGHAT, FQNNGV.

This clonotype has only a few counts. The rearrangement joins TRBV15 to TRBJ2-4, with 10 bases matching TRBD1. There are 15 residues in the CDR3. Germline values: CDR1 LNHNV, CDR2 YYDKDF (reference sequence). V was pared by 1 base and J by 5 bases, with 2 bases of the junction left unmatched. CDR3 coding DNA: TGTGCCACCAGCAGAGGACAGGGGGCAGAAAACATTCAGTACTTC. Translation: CATSRGQGAENIQYF.

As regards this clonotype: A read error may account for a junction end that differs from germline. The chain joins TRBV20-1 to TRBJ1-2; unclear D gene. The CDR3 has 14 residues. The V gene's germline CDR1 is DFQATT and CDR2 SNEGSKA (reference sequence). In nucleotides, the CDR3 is TGCAGTGCTAGAGATCGGGCGGGGTTCTATGGCTACGCCTTC. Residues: CSARDRAGFYGYAF.

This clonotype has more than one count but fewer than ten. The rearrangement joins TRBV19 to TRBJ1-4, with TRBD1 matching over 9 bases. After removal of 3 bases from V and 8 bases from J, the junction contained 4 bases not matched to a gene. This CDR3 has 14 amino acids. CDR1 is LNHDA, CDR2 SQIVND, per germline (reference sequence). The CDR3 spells CASSMGQGGEKLFF. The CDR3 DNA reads TGTGCCAGTAGTATGGGACAGGGTGGCGAAAAACTGTTTTTT.

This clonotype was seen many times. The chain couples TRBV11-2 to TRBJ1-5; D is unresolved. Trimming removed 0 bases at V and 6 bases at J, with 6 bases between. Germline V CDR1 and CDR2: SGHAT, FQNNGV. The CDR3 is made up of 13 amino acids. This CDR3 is CASSLEAGQPQHF. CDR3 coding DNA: TGTGCCAGCAGCTTAGAAGCTGGTCAGCCCCAGCATTTT.